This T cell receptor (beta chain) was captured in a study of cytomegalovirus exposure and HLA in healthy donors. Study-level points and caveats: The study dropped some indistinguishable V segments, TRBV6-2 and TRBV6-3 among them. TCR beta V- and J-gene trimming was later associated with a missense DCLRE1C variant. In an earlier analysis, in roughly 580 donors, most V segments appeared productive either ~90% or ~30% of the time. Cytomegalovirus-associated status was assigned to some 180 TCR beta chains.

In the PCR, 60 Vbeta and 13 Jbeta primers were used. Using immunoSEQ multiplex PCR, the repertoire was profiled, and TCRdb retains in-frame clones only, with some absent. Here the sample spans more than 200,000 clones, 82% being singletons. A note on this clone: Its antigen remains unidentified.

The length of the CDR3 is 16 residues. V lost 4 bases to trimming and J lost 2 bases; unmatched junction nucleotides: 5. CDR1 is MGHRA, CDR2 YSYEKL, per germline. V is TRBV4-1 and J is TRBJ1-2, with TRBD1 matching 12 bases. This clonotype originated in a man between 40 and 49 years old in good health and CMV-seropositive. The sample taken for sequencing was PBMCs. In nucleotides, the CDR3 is TGCGCCAGCAGCCCGGGACAGGGGGCGGGAAACTATGGCTACACCTTC. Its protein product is CASSPGQGAGNYGYTF.